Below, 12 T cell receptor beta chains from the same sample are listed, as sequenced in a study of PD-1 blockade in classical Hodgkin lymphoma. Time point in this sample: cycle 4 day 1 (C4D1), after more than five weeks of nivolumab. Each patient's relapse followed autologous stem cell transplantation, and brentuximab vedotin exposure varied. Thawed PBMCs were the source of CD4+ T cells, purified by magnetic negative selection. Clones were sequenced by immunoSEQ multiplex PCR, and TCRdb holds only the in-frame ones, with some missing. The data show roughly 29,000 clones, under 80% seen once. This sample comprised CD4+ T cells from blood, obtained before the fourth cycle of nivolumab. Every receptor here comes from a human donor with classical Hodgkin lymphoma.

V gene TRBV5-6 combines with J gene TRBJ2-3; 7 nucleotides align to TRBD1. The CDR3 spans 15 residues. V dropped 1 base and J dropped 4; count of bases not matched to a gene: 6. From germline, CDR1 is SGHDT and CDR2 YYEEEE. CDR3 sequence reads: CASSLQLDRADTQYF. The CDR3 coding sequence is TGTGCCAGCAGCTTGCAGCTCGACAGGGCAGATACGCAGTATTTT.

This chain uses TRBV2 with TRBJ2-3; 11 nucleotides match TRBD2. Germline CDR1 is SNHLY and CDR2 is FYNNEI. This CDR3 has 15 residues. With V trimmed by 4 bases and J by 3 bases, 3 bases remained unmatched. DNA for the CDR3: TGTGCCAGCAGTGGTTCTAGCGGGAGGACAGATACGCAGTATTTT. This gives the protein CASSGSSGRTDTQYF.

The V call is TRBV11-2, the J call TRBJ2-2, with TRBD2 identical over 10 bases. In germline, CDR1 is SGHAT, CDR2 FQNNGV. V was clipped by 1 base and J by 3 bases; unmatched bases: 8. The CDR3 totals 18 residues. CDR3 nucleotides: TGTGCCAGCAGCTTAGTGGTCCTAGCGGGAGTGGACACCGGGGAGCTGTTTTTT. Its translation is CASSLVVLAGVDTGELFF.

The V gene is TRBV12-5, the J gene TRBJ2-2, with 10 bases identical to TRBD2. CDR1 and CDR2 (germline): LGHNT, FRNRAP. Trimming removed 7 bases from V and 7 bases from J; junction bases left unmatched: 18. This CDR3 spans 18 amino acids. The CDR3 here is CASVHPGLATKGGGELFF. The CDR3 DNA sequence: TGTGCTAGTGTCCACCCGGGACTAGCGACAAAGGGAGGCGGGGAGCTGTTTTTT.

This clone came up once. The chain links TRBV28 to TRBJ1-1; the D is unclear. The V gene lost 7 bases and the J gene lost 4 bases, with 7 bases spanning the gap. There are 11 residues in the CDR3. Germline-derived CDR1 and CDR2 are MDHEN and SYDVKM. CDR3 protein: CASKSPTEAFF. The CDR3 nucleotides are TGTGCCAGCAAAAGTCCCACTGAAGCTTTCTTT.

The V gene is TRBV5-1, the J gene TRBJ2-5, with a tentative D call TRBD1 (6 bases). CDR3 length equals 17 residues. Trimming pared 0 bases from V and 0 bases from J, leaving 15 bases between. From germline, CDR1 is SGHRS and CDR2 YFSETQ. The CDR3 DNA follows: TGCGCCAGCAGCTTGGGGGGGCTGGGCGAAGACCAAGAGACCCAGTACTTC. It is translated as CASSLGGLGEDQETQYF.

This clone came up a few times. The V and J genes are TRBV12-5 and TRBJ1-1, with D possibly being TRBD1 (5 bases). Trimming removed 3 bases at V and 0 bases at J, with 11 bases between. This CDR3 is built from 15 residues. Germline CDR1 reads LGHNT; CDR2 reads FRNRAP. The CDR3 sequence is CASGFEQEMNTEAFF. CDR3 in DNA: TGTGCTAGTGGTTTTGAACAGGAGATGAACACTGAAGCTTTCTTT.

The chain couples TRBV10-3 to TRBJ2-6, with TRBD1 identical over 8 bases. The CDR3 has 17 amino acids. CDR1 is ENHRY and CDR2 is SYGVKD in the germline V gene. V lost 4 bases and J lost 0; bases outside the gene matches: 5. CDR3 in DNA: TGTGCCATCAGTGGGGGACAGGCCGGCTCTGGGGCCAACGTCCTGACTTTC. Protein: CAISGGQAGSGANVLTF.

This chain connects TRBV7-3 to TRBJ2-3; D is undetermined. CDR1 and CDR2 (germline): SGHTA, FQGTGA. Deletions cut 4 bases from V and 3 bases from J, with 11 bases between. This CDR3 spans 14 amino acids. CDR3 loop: CASSYDARTDTQYF. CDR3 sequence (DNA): TGTGCCAGCAGCTATGACGCGAGAACAGATACGCAGTATTTT.

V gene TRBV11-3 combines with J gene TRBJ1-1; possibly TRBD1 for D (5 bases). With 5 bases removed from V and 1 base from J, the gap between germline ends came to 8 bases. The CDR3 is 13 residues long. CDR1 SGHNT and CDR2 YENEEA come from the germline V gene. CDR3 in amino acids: CASSRTPNTEAFF. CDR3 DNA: TGTGCCAGCAGCCGGACACCGAACACTGAAGCTTTCTTT.

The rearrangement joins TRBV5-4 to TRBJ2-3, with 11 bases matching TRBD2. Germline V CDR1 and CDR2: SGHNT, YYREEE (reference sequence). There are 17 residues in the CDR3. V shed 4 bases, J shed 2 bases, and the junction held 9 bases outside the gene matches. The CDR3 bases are TGTGCCAGCAGCGCCGGGACTAGCGGAAAGGACACAGATACGCAGTATTTT. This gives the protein CASSAGTSGKDTDTQYF.

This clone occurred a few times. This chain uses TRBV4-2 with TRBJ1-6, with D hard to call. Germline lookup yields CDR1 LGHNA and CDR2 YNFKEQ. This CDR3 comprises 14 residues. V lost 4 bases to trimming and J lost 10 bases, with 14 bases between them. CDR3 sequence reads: CASSPPGRESPLHF. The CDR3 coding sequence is TGTGCCAGCAGCCCCCCCGGACGGGAATCACCCCTCCACTTT.